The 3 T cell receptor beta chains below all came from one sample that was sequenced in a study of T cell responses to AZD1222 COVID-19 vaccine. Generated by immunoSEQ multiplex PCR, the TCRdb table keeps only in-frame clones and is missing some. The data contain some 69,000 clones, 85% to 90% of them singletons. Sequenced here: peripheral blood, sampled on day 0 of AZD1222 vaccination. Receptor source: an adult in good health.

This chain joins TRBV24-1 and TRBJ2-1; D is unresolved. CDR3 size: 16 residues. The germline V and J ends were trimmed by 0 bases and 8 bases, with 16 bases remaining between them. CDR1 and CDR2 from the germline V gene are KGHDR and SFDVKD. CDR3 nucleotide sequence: TGTGCCACCAGTGATTTGTCCAGCCCCACGGCCCATGAGCAGTTCTTC. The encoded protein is CATSDLSSPTAHEQFF.

The CDR3 sequence: CASSQPDGFYGYTF. The CDR3 nucleotides are TGCGCCAGCAGCCAACCCGACGGATTCTATGGCTACACCTTC. This chain joins TRBV4-1 and TRBJ1-2; the D is unclear. CDR1 is MGHRA and CDR2 is YSYEKL in the germline V gene. The length of the CDR3 is 14 residues. Trimming left V 2 bases short and J 4 bases short, with 11 bases between.

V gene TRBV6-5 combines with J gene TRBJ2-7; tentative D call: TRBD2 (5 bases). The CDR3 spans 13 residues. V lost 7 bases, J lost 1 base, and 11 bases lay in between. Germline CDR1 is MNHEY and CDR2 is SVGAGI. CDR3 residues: CASTRGRSYEQYF. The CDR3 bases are TGTGCCAGCACACGGGGAAGATCCTACGAGCAGTACTTC.